Judged by abundance, the clone carrying this T cell receptor beta chain is medium-sized (0.01 to 0.1%). The target antigen is unknown. This sample stems from a study of spatial heterogeneity in lung cancer. TCRdb re-derived calls from the 5' RACE reads in MiXCR, one entry per CDR3 protein. This sample yields several thousand distinct CDR3 sequences, of which approximately 16% are seen a single time; about 23% belongs to the top ten. Study results and limitations: One measure, the expanded intratumoral alpha and beta TCR count, tracked tumor mutation counts.

This CDR3 comprises 12 residues. The germline V gene has CDR1 SGHRS and CDR2 YFSETQ. Trimming took 2 bases from V and 0 from J, leaving 1 base between them. Regarding time point: sample taken at primary tumor resection. This receptor was taken from a female donor with early-stage non-small cell lung cancer. The source material was lung tumor tissue, sampled at surgery. This chain uses TRBV5-1 with TRBJ2-3; the D is unclear. The DNA of the CDR3 is TGCGCCAGCAGCTTAAGCACAGATACGCAGTATTTT. This gives the protein CASSLSTDTQYF.